This T cell receptor beta chain was recovered during a study of radiation and T cells in renal cell carcinoma. Study-wide context: Nephrectomy followed 15 Gy stereotactic body radiation by 4 weeks.

Produced via immunoSEQ multiplex PCR; TCRdb's table is partial and in-frame only. The sample lists 140,000 to 150,000 clones; 88% were seen once. Time point meaning: baseline pretreatment blood. Treatment given: 15 Gy SBRT to primary tumor, nephrectomy 4 weeks later. This CDR3 region has 13 residues. Germline assignment: CDR1 MDHEN and CDR2 SYDVKM. V lost 6 bases and J 8 bases, leaving 16 bases between the germline ends. This clone was seen only a few times. The chain carries TRBV28 and TRBJ1-2; D uncertain. The sequences come from blood, collected from a patient whose treatment included radiotherapy and nephrectomy. This sequence originates from a woman in her seventies with renal cell carcinoma. The CDR3 region is CASRGLLVSGYTF. The DNA of the CDR3 is TGTGCCAGCAGAGGGCTCTTAGTGTCCGGCTACACCTTC.